This entry features one TCR beta chain sequence. It lacks a known antigen. Base qualities were left out, and no much larger clone turns up one base away. This entry comes from a study of blood T cell repertoires in COVID-19 (dated by TCRdb to 2018 to 2021). Notes on the research overall: Collaborator samples came from the United States, Italy and Spain and covered acute and convalescent phases of COVID-19. The prospective study material was composed of cDNA or gDNA derived from T cells, B-cell-depleted T cells, or PBMCs. Deeply sampled blood TCRbeta repertoires from subjects exposed to, actively infected with, or recovered from COVID-19 were included in the dataset. The repertoires were released in a freely available public database meant as a resource for research on the immune response to SARS-CoV-2. The samples were drawn from two sources: the first 160 participants of the ongoing ImmuneRACE study, and 950 to 1,500 subjects contributed by 6 global collaborators. Nearly every sample came with metadata listing a de-identified subject ID, COVID-19 status, age in years and sex. Where available, HLA class I and class II types were taken from metadata supplied by the sample provider and were not determined by assay-based typing.

Results and caveats for the whole study, not just this receptor: Clinical and demographic metadata were provided uncurated, with the amount varying by source and participant.

V trim: 0 bases; J trim: 2 bases; unmatched bases: 3. The CDR3 covers 16 residues, taking in both the cysteine and the phenylalanine. The read is trimmed to its CDR3 DNA, 48 bases read in frame from base 1. Reading the germline V gene (reference sequence) gives CDR1 MNHNY and CDR2 SVGAGI. TCRbeta CDR3 regions were amplified from genomic DNA using the immunoSEQ Assay, a bias-controlled multiplex PCR. Per the original workflow: Within the assay, amplification of reference gene primers was used to estimate how many nucleated cells each sample contained. Sequence reads were collapsed and filtered to measure the absolute abundance of every unique TCRbeta CDR3 rearrangement. For each sample, productive Simpson clonality was calculated as the square root of Simpson's diversity index over productive rearrangements. TCRdb carries this immuneACCESS record with in-frame sequences only. Its versions omit some clonotypes, under half of them owing to an unresolved V gene in the studies checked, with the rest unexplained. V and J calls and clone size are as listed in that table; D and trimming were resolved from the DNA. In all, the sample holds about 140,000 clones, and around 80% of those were seen once. Roughly 2% of the sample rests with the top ten.

Whole blood was collected in K2EDTA tubes by collaborating institutions according to the institutions' own protocols. For TCRbeta analysis, collaborators shipped samples as frozen whole blood, isolated PBMCs, or DNA extracted from either of those sample types. What was sequenced was peripheral blood. Recombination joined TRBV6-6 with TRBJ2-1; 8 junctional bases match TRBD1. The clonotype comes from a woman in her sixties or seventies with acute or convalescent COVID-19. CDR3 region: CASSYSQGEPYNEQFF. The nucleotides read TGTGCCAGCAGTTACTCACAGGGGGAGCCCTACAATGAGCAGTTCTTC.